This T cell receptor (beta chain) was sequenced for a study of tumor-infiltrating lymphocytes in primary liver carcinoma. Whole-study results and caveats: The study found a significantly higher top-250-clone fraction in tumors than in blood (p = 0.039). There were only about 7-25% of top clones found in all five tumor regions.

DNA and RNA were both co-extracted from approximately 20-30 mg of bulk tissue that had not been sorted. The germline V gene encodes CDR1 SGHAT and CDR2 FQNNGV. The CDR3 has 14 amino acids. V shed 5 bases and J shed 1 base, with 11 bases lying between them. The researchers produced TCR beta cDNA from about 510 ng total RNA with a constant-region primer. Construction of TCR beta libraries relied on three successive nested multiplex PCR rounds employing slightly modified ARM-PCR. A C-beta reverse primer and TRBV1-TRBV30 forward primers served in each of the first two PCR rounds, at 10 cycles apiece. MiXCR, applied by TCRdb to the multiplex PCR reads, yields one record per CDR3 protein. The sample consists of approximately 40,000 distinct CDR3 sequences, roughly four fifths of them appearing once. This clonotype is medium-sized in the sample. Its antigen is still unknown.

The sequence came from a man aged 40-49 years with primary liver carcinoma and hepatitis B virus infection. The chain joins TRBV11-2 to TRBJ1-1, with D unclear. Sequencing input: liver tumor tissue from sampling region 4. Subset described: tumor region T4, right-lateral pole. As DNA, the CDR3 is TGTGCCAGCAGCCCCCTCTGGCCGAACACTGAAGCTTTCTTT. Translated: CASSPLWPNTEAFF.